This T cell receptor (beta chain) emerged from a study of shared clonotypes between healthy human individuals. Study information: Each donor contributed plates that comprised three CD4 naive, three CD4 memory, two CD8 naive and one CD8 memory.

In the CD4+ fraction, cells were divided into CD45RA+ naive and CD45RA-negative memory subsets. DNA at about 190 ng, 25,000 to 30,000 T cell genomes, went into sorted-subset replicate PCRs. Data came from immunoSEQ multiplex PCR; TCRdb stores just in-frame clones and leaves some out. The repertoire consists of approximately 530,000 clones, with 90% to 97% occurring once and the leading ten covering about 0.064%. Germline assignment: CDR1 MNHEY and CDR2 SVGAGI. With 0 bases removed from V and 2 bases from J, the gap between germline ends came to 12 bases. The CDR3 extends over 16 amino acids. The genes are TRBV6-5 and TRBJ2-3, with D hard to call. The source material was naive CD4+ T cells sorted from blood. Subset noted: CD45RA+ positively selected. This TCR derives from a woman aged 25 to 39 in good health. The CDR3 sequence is CASSYSGRFATDTQYF. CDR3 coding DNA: TGTGCCAGCAGTTACTCTGGGCGGTTCGCCACAGATACGCAGTATTTT.